The source of this T cell receptor (beta chain) is a study of blood T cell repertoires in COVID-19. At the level of the study: Spain, Italy and the United States supplied samples that represented acute and convalescent COVID-19. Nucleic acid was either cDNA or gDNA, and it came from T cells, B-cell-depleted T cells, or PBMCs.

This CDR3 spans 13 amino acids. Germline V gene sequence: CDR1 LGHDT, CDR2 YNNKEL (reference sequence). V lost 1 base and J 5 bases, leaving 8 bases between the germline ends. Authors' analysis steps: Amplification of reference gene primers provided the estimated nucleated cell counts. Sequenced by immunoSEQ multiplex PCR; TCRdb stores in-frame clones only, minus some. That table is the source of V, J and clone size, and D and trimming were worked out from the DNA. Among 120,000 or so clones listed, roughly nine tenths were seen once. The chain uses TRBV3-1 (or the pseudogene TRBV3-2) and TRBJ2-5, with a possible D match to TRBD2 (6 bases). The receptor was isolated from an older man who had recovered from COVID-19. Sequenced sample: peripheral blood. CDR3 DNA sequence: TGTGCCAGCAGCCAAGGGGGGGTGGAGACCCAGTACTTC. The encoded protein is CASSQGGVETQYF.